Below are 20 T cell receptor beta chains sequenced from a single sample in a study of blood T cell repertoires in COVID-19 (dated by TCRdb to the early 2020s). Libraries were built with the immunoSEQ multiplex PCR assay. Imported from immuneACCESS, the table was reduced by TCRdb to in-frame sequences with V and J called. These copies leave out some clones; in studies compared against another copy, an unresolved V gene accounts for under half, and the cause of the remainder is not known. The sample data list about 230,000 clones, and approximately 90% of these were observed just once. The ten largest make up 9.5% to 13% of the sample. The sample taken for sequencing was peripheral blood. These receptors all stem from a man in his fifties or sixties with COVID-19, enrolled during active disease.

The CDR3 region is CASSLRQGFTEAFF. DNA for the CDR3: TGCGCCAGCAGCTTACGACAGGGGTTCACTGAAGCTTTCTTT. The chain couples TRBV5-1 to TRBJ1-1, with TRBD1 matching 8 bases. CDR1 and CDR2 (germline): SGHRS, YFSETQ. J lost 4 bases, V lost 2 bases, and 4 bases had no gene match. The CDR3 length is 14 residues.

The table lists this clone with a few counts. The rearrangement uses TRBV9 and TRBJ2-1; 8 bases line up with TRBD2. This CDR3 contains 18 residues. With V trimmed by 1 base and J by 7 bases, 16 bases remained unmatched. Per the germline V gene, CDR1 is SGDLS and CDR2 is YYNGEE. The CDR3 sequence: CASSVSAGEGSPGNEQFF. In nucleotides, the CDR3 is TGTGCCAGCAGCGTATCAGCGGGAGAAGGAAGTCCGGGTAATGAGCAGTTCTTC.

This clone appeared once. The chain links TRBV6-5 to TRBJ1-5, with 8 positions matching TRBD1. J was trimmed by 4 bases and V by 10 bases; bases with no gene match: 6. This CDR3 is built from 13 residues. Germline CDR1 reads MNHEY; CDR2 reads SVGAGI. CDR3 amino acids: CATGQGGNQPQHF. DNA for the CDR3: TGTGCCACCGGACAGGGAGGAAATCAGCCCCAGCATTTT.

CDR3 loop: CASSPTGWGSGANVLTF. The CDR3, as DNA: TGTGCCAGCAGCCCCACAGGGTGGGGCTCTGGGGCCAACGTCCTGACTTTC. This sequence joins TRBV4-2 and TRBJ2-6; D may be TRBD1 (6 bases). The germline V and J ends were trimmed by 4 bases and 0 bases, with 13 bases remaining between them. The germline CDR1 and CDR2 sequences are LGHNA and YNFKEQ. The CDR3 loop spans 17 amino acids.

The V gene is TRBV11-1, the J gene TRBJ2-5; 9 positions agree with TRBD2. The germline V gene encodes CDR1 SGHAT and CDR2 FQDESV (reference sequence). The CDR3 spans 16 residues. J gave up 5 bases and V 5 bases, and 12 bases lay outside the gene matches. CDR3 protein: CASSPTGTSIYETQYF. As DNA, the CDR3 is TGTGCCAGCAGCCCGACCGGGACTAGCATTTATGAGACCCAGTACTTC. The whole variable domain, remainder taken from reference TRBV11-1 and TRBJ2-5, is EAEVAQSPRYKITEKSQAVAFWCDPISGHATLYWYRQILGQGPELLVQFQDESVVDDSQLPKDRFSAERLKGVDSTLKIQPAELGDSAMYLCASSPTGTSIYETQYFGPGTRLLVL.

This chain joins TRBV15 and TRBJ2-1, with a tentative D call TRBD1 (5 bases). The CDR3 has 14 amino acids. With 0 bases removed from V and 7 bases from J, the gap between germline ends came to 10 bases. Germline CDR1 and CDR2: LNHNV and YYDKDF (reference sequence). DNA for the CDR3: TGTGCCACCAGCAGAGACAGGGTCCGGAATGAGCAGTTCTTC. The encoded protein is CATSRDRVRNEQFF.

This chain links TRBV5-1 with TRBJ1-2; 7 bases are a match to TRBD1. The CDR3 sequence is 13 residues long. V was pared by 4 bases and J by 10 bases, with 10 bases of the junction left unmatched. Per the germline V gene, CDR1 is SGHRS and CDR2 is YFSETQ. The CDR3 region is CASSVRDRDSYTF. In DNA, the CDR3 is TGCGCCAGCAGCGTTCGGGACAGAGACTCCTACACCTTC.

J is TRBJ1-4 and V is TRBV5-1; no reliable D call. Germline CDR1 reads SGHRS; CDR2 reads YFSETQ. The length of the CDR3 is 13 residues. Between the trimmed V and J ends, which lost 2 bases and 5 bases, there was a span of 7 bases. The CDR3 DNA sequence: TGCGCCAGCAGCTTTGGAGCAAATGAAAAACTGTTTTTT. The encoded protein is CASSFGANEKLFF.

This clone was detected only a few times. This rearrangement joins TRBV2 to TRBJ2-2, with 7 bases identical to TRBD2. The CDR3 runs to 15 residues. Germline CDR1 is SNHLY and CDR2 is FYNNEI. V trimming: 1 base; J trimming: 4 bases; junction bases outside the gene matches: 3. CDR3 region: CASSEVRGGTGELFF. The DNA for the CDR3 is TGTGCCAGCAGTGAAGTTCGCGGGGGCACCGGGGAGCTGTTTTTT. The whole variable domain, filled in from reference TRBV2 and TRBJ2-2, reads EPEVTQTPSHQVTQMGQEVILRCVPISNHLYFYWYRQILGQKVEFLVSFYNNEISEKSEIFDDQFSVERPDGSNFTLKIRSTKLEDSAMYFCASSEVRGGTGELFFGEGSRLTVL.

This clone was seen only once. The rearrangement joins TRBV18 to TRBJ1-1, with 7 positions matching TRBD1. The germline gives CDR1 KGHSH, CDR2 LQKENI. This CDR3 is built from 16 residues. J lost 4 bases, V lost 1 base, and 9 bases had no gene match. For the CDR3, the DNA is TGTGCCAGCTCACCACGGTCAGGGGGACTCTTCACTGAAGCTTTCTTT. It encodes CASSPRSGGLFTEAFF.

The chain employs TRBV10-2 and TRBJ2-7, with 7 bases identical to TRBD1. The germline V gene encodes CDR1 WSHSY and CDR2 SAAADI. This CDR3 has 20 residues. The V gene end was trimmed by 6 bases and the J gene end by 2 bases; junction bases not matched to a gene: 25. The CDR3 DNA follows: TGCGCCAGCAGACCCCATCCCCCCAGGGGGATACCCCCTAAGGCCTACGAGCAGTACTTC. Protein product: CASRPHPPRGIPPKAYEQYF.

V usage is TRBV27 and J usage is TRBJ2-5; 9 bases fit TRBD2. The V gene end was trimmed by 0 bases and the J gene end by 5 bases; junction bases not matched to a gene: 10. In germline, CDR1 is MNHEY, CDR2 SMNVEV (reference sequence). The CDR3 length is 17 residues. CDR3 sequence: CASSLSLFAGGPETQYF. The CDR3 coding sequence is TGTGCCAGCAGTTTATCCCTCTTCGCGGGAGGGCCGGAGACCCAGTACTTC.

V gene TRBV11-2 combines with J gene TRBJ1-6; 7 nucleotides agree with TRBD1. CDR1 and CDR2 from the germline V gene are SGHAT and FQNNGV. There are 12 residues in the CDR3. The trim removed 3 bases at V and 13 bases at J, leaving 3 bases unmatched. CDR3 in amino acids: CASSFDRAPLHF. For the CDR3, the DNA is TGTGCCAGCAGCTTCGACAGGGCGCCCCTCCACTTT.

The chain is built from TRBV6-5 and TRBJ2-3; a possible D gene is TRBD1 (6 bases). Trimming took 7 bases from V and 3 from J, leaving 17 bases between them. Per the germline V gene, CDR1 is MNHEY and CDR2 is SVGAGI. This CDR3 is built from 15 residues. In DNA, the CDR3 is TGTGCCAGCACCCTACAGGGTCAGTGGACAGATACGCAGTATTTT. This codes for CASTLQGQWTDTQYF.

The chain couples TRBV11-2 to TRBJ1-1; no firm D call. Germline V gene lookup returns CDR1 SGHAT and CDR2 FQNNGV. There are 15 residues in the CDR3. Trimming removed 5 bases from V and 5 bases from J, with 18 bases in between. CDR3 loop: CASSTNLGSGTEAFF. The CDR3, as DNA: TGTGCCAGCAGCACAAATTTGGGGTCGGGGACTGAAGCTTTCTTT.

The chain couples TRBV27 to TRBJ2-7, with D possibly being TRBD1 (5 bases). Per the germline V gene, CDR1 is MNHEY and CDR2 is SMNVEV (reference sequence). The V end was cut by 6 bases, the J end by 2 bases, with 23 bases between. The CDR3 runs 17 residues. The DNA for the CDR3 is TGTGCCAGCAGCCTAACCTCAGGGTCAACCTGGGCCTACGAGCAGTACTTC. Translation: CASSLTSGSTWAYEQYF.

V and J are TRBV6-1 and TRBJ2-1; TRBD2 agrees at 11 bases. The junction had 8 bases not matched to a gene; V was cut back by 1 base and J by 0 bases. The CDR3 consists of 19 residues. From germline, CDR1 is MNHNS and CDR2 SASEGT. CDR3 in amino acids: CASSEGEGLAAFSYNEQFF. The DNA for the CDR3 is TGTGCCAGCAGTGAAGGGGAGGGACTAGCGGCCTTCTCCTACAATGAGCAGTTCTTC.

The CDR3, as DNA: TGTGCCAGCAGCTTACGACAGTGGTTCCCCTCTGGAAACACCATATATTTT. Translated, it gives CASSLRQWFPSGNTIYF. This sequence joins TRBV7-8 and TRBJ1-3, with D possibly being TRBD1 (5 bases). This CDR3 is 17 amino acids long. Germline lookup yields CDR1 SGHVS and CDR2 FQNEAQ. V lost 2 bases, J lost 0 bases, and 14 bases lay in between.

As for this clone: The sample has other DNA sequences that encode this CDR3 too. The chain joins TRBV7-2 to TRBJ1-1; D not resolved. The germline V and J ends were trimmed by 1 base and 1 base, with 4 bases remaining between them. Germline values: CDR1 SGHTA, CDR2 FQGNSA. This CDR3 contains 13 residues. The CDR3 loop is CASSLGRNTEAFF. CDR3 nucleotides: TGTGCCAGCAGCTTAGGTAGGAACACTGAAGCTTTCTTT.

The chain links TRBV28 to TRBJ1-2; the D gene is possibly TRBD1 (6 bases). This CDR3 comprises 15 residues. Germline-derived CDR1 and CDR2 are MDHEN and SYDVKM. Trimming removed 2 bases from V and 3 bases from J, with 13 bases in between. The CDR3 spells CASSLSTGQYYGYTF. Written as DNA, the CDR3 is TGTGCCAGCAGTTTAAGCACAGGACAGTACTATGGCTACACCTTC.